The next 21 T cell receptor beta chains were all read from a single sample in a study of T cell responses to AZD1222 COVID-19 vaccine. The table came from immunoSEQ multiplex PCR; TCRdb's copy has only in-frame clones and leaves some out. Altogether tens of thousands of clones are present, under 90% being singletons, with the ten largest covering roughly 10%. Sequences were derived from peripheral blood, sampled on day 0 of AZD1222 vaccination. These receptors all stem from an adult in good health.

The chain recombines TRBV1 with TRBJ2-1; the tabulated D call, TRBD2, remains unverified against the DNA. TRBV1 is a pseudogene. This CDR3 region has 16 residues. CDR3 in DNA: TGCACCAGCAGCCTGTCAATCGCGGGGATCTACAATGAGCAGTTCTTC. This sequence encodes CTSSLSIAGIYNEQFF.

The chain employs TRBV7-9 and TRBJ1-5; D is unclear. CDR3 length: 18 residues. With 2 bases removed from V and 2 bases from J, the gap between germline ends came to 19 bases. CDR1 and CDR2 (germline): SEHNR, FQNEAQ (reference sequence). In nucleotides, the CDR3 is TGTGCCAGCAGCTTATCCCCTAGAGGAACGATACGCAATCAGCCCCAGCATTTT. Translating gives CASSLSPRGTIRNQPQHF. Using reference TRBV7-9 and TRBJ1-5 for the parts outside the CDR3, the full variable domain is DTGVSQNPRHKITKRGQNVTFRCDPISEHNRLYWYRQTLGQGPEFLTYFQNEAQLEKSRLLSDRFSAERPKGSFSTLEIQRTEQGDSAMYLCASSLSPRGTIRNQPQHFGDGTRLSIL.

V gene TRBV19 combines with J gene TRBJ1-2; D is unclear. Germline-derived CDR1 and CDR2 are LNHDA and SQIVND (reference sequence). The CDR3 covers 15 residues. The V end lost 3 bases, the J end lost 6 bases, and 17 bases lay between the germline ends. The CDR3 spells CASSIVHPTLDGYTF. In DNA, the CDR3 is TGTGCCAGTAGTATTGTACACCCCACACTCGATGGCTACACCTTC.

This clone has just a few counts. The chain has TRBV6-4 and TRBJ1-4, with D possibly matching TRBD1 (5 bases). The CDR3 has 13 amino acids. The germline V gene has CDR1 MRHNA and CDR2 SNTAGT. Trimming stripped 3 bases from V and 8 bases from J, with 10 bases between. In DNA, the CDR3 is TGTGCCAGCAGTGAGGGGCTCAACGAAAAACTGTTTTTT. Its translation: CASSEGLNEKLFF.

V gene TRBV3-1 (or the pseudogene TRBV3-2) combines with J gene TRBJ2-5, with D possibly being TRBD2 (5 bases). Germline loops: CDR1 LGHDT, CDR2 YNNKEL (reference sequence). Between the trimmed V and J ends, which lost 4 bases and 5 bases, there was a span of 8 bases. The CDR3 runs to 12 residues. The CDR3 bases are TGTGCCAGCAGCCCGAGGAGGGAGACCCAGTACTTC. Its translation: CASSPRRETQYF.

The rearrangement joins TRBV6-5 to TRBJ1-5; D gene ambiguous. Per the germline V gene, CDR1 is MNHEY and CDR2 is SVGAGI. The CDR3 consists of 14 residues. V dropped 7 bases and J dropped 4 bases, with 14 bases sitting between them. Here the CDR3 DNA reads TGTGCCAGCAAAAAAGGTCTACAGAATCAGCCCCAGCATTTT. This gives the protein CASKKGLQNQPQHF.

The chain links TRBV18 to TRBJ1-2, with 7 bases lining up with TRBD1. V shed 3 bases, J shed 2 bases, and the junction held 6 bases outside the gene matches. This CDR3 is 15 amino acids long. The germline V gene has CDR1 KGHSH and CDR2 LQKENI. This chain's CDR3 is CASSPEQGSNYGYTF. Here the CDR3 DNA reads TGTGCCAGCTCACCCGAACAGGGGAGCAACTATGGCTACACCTTC.

This sequence joins TRBV27 and TRBJ1-5; TRBD1 matches 11 bases. Germline V lookup: CDR1 MNHEY, CDR2 SMNVEV (reference sequence). This CDR3 has 17 residues. After removal of 8 bases from V and 0 bases from J, the junction contained 9 bases not matched to a gene. The CDR3 protein is CASGGQGGPHSNQPQHF. The CDR3 DNA is TGTGCCAGCGGGGGACAGGGGGGTCCCCATAGCAATCAGCCCCAGCATTTT.

The V call is TRBV6-6, the J call TRBJ2-2, with D possibly matching TRBD2 (6 bases). The CDR3 extends over 20 amino acids. V lost 6 bases and J lost 3, with 29 bases in between. Germline V gives CDR1 MNHNY, CDR2 SVGAGI (reference sequence). Written as DNA, the CDR3 is TGTGCCAGCAGCGACGACCTCATAGCGGCGACTGGTTGGGACACCGGGGAGCTGTTTTTT. Translation: CASSDDLIAATGWDTGELFF.

The table lists this clone with a few counts. The chain is built from TRBV4-1 and TRBJ2-7; D may be TRBD2 (6 bases). The V end was cut by 3 bases, the J end by 2 bases, with 20 bases between. This CDR3 is 17 amino acids long. Germline CDR1 is MGHRA and CDR2 is YSYEKL. CDR3 sequence reads: CASSQDPDSSGPYEQYF. The DNA of the CDR3 is TGCGCCAGCAGCCAGGACCCGGACTCGAGCGGGCCCTACGAGCAGTACTTC.

The rearrangement links TRBV11-2 to TRBJ2-7, with 11 bases fitting TRBD2. The CDR3 contains 17 residues. V shed 5 bases, J shed 6 bases, and the junction held 15 bases outside the gene matches. CDR1 is SGHAT, CDR2 FQNNGV, per germline. The CDR3 DNA reads TGTGCCAGCAGCCTCTGGGGTAGCGGGAGGGCCGGTGGCGAGCAGTACTTC. It translates to CASSLWGSGRAGGEQYF.

The J gene is TRBJ1-1, the V gene TRBV28; 9 nucleotides align to TRBD1. With 1 base clipped from V and 4 bases from J, the junction kept 7 bases outside the gene matches. CDR1 is MDHEN and CDR2 is SYDVKM in the germline V gene. This CDR3 region has 16 residues. DNA for the CDR3: TGTGCCAGCAGTTTATTAATGGGACAGGGCGGCACTGAAGCTTTCTTT. This gives the protein CASSLLMGQGGTEAFF.

The J gene is TRBJ2-6, the V gene TRBV18, with TRBD1 identical over 7 bases. V lost 2 bases to trimming and J lost 2 bases; unmatched junction nucleotides: 0. CDR1 and CDR2 from the germline V gene are KGHSH and LQKENI. The CDR3 consists of 15 residues. The CDR3 DNA is TGTGCCAGCTCACCAACAGGGGCTGGGGCCAACGTCCTGACTTTC. Residues: CASSPTGAGANVLTF.

The count of this clone is one. The chain uses TRBV7-6 and TRBJ2-1, with 8 bases matching TRBD2. V gave up 3 bases and J gave up 9 bases; unmatched junction bases: 13. The CDR3 has 16 residues. The germline CDR1 and CDR2 sequences are SGHVS and FNYEAQ. The CDR3 DNA sequence: TGTGCCAGCAGCTTGGCACCGGCGGGAGGTGATGGTGAGCAGTTCTTC. Amino acid sequence: CASSLAPAGGDGEQFF.

The CDR3 spells CASSPDYLGRLNNEKLFF. Here the CDR3 DNA reads TGTGCCAGCAGCCCTGATTACCTCGGACGGCTGAATAATGAAAAACTGTTTTTT. This chain joins TRBV14 and TRBJ1-4; no clear D gene. CDR1 is SGHDN and CDR2 is FVKESK in the germline V gene. Trimming removed 4 bases from V and 4 bases from J, with 22 bases in between. The CDR3 runs to 18 residues.

The gene calls are TRBV25-1 and TRBJ1-2, with D unclear. Germline lookup yields CDR1 MGHDK and CDR2 SYGVNS. The CDR3 length is 14 residues. V was pared by 4 bases and J by 4 bases, with 13 bases between. Here the CDR3 DNA reads TGTGCCAGCAGTGTCGACGGAACTTTCTATGGCTACACCTTC. Residues: CASSVDGTFYGYTF.

The chain is built from TRBV7-2 and TRBJ1-1; tentative D call: TRBD1 (6 bases). Trimming removed 6 bases at V and 0 bases at J, with 11 bases between. Looked up from germline, CDR1 is SGHTA and CDR2 is FQGNSA. The CDR3 contains 14 residues. The CDR3 loop is CASRLGGMNTEAFF. DNA of the CDR3: TGTGCCAGCAGGCTAGGGGGGATGAACACTGAAGCTTTCTTT.

The chain recombines TRBV7-9 with TRBJ1-2, with a possible D match to TRBD1 (5 bases). This CDR3 is built from 16 residues. Germline values: CDR1 SEHNR, CDR2 FQNEAQ (reference sequence). V gave up 5 bases and J gave up 0 bases, with 16 bases separating them. CDR3 protein: CASSPPRGEPNYGYTF. The CDR3 DNA reads TGTGCCAGCAGCCCTCCTCGAGGGGAACCTAACTATGGCTACACCTTC.

This clone is a singleton in its sample. The chain couples TRBV19 to TRBJ1-2; D is uncertain. Germline V gene data show CDR1 as LNHDA and CDR2 as SQIVND (reference sequence). V was cut by 6 bases and J by 4 bases, with 9 bases left in between. The length of the CDR3 is 12 residues. The CDR3 here is CASRADLYGYTF. CDR3 nucleotide sequence: TGTGCCAGTAGGGCAGACCTCTATGGCTACACCTTC.

V usage is TRBV20-1 and J usage is TRBJ1-2; TRBD1 might be the D (6 bases). CDR1 DFQATT and CDR2 SNEGSKA come from the germline V gene (reference sequence). V was cut by 3 bases and J by 6 bases, with 8 bases left in between. The CDR3 runs to 11 residues. DNA for the CDR3: TGCAGTGCTAGGGCAGGGGATGGCTACACCTTC. It is translated as CSARAGDGYTF.

The chain has TRBV5-5 and TRBJ2-5; no clear D. This CDR3 has 12 amino acids. Per the germline V gene, CDR1 is SGHKS and CDR2 is YYEKEE (reference sequence). The ends were cut back, 4 bases at V and 5 bases at J, with 9 bases in the middle. The DNA of the CDR3 is TGTGCCAGCAGCCTGACACGGGAGACCCAGTACTTC. Translated, it gives CASSLTRETQYF.